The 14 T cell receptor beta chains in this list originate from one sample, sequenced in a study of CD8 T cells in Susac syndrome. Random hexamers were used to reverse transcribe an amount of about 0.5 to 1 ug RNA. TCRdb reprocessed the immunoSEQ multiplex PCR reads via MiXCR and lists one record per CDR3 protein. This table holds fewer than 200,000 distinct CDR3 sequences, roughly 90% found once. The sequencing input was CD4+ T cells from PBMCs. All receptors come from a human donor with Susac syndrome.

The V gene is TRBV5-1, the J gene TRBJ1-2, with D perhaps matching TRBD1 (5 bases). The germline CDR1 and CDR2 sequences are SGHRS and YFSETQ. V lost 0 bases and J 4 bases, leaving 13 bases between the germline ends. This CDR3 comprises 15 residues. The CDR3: CASSLETAPSYGYTF. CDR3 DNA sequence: TGCGCCAGCAGCTTGGAGACAGCACCGAGCTATGGCTACACCTTC.

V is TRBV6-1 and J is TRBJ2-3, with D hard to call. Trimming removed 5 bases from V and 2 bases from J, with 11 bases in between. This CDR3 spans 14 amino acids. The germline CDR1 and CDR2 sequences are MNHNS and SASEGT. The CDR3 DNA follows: TGTGCCAGCAGTTCGGCGACCGACACAGATACGCAGTATTTT. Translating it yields CASSSATDTDTQYF.

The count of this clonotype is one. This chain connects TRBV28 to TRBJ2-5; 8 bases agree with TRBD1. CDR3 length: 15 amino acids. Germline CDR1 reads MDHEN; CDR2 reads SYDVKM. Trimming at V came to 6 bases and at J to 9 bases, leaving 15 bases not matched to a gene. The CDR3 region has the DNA TGTGCCAGCAGACCAGACAGGGGATGGTATTCTCCCCAGTACTTC. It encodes CASRPDRGWYSPQYF.

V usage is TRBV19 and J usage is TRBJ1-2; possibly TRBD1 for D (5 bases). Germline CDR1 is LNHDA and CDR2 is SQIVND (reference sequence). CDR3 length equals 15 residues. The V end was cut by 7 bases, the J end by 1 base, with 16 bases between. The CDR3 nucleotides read TGTGCCAGTACCAACACGGCGGGGCTTAACTATGGCTACACCTTC. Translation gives CASTNTAGLNYGYTF.

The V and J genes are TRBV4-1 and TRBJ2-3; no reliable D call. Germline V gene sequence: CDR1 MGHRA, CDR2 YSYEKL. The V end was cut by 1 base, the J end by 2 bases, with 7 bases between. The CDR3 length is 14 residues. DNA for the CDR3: TGCGCCAGCAGCCAAGGAGATACCACAGATACGCAGTATTTT. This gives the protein CASSQGDTTDTQYF.

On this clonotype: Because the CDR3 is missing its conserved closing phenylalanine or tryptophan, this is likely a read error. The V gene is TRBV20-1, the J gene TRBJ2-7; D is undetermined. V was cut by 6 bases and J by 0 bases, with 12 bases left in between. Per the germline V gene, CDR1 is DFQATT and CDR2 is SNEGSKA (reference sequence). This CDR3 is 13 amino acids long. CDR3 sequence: CSAPRPNSYEQYL. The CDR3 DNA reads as TGCAGTGCCCCTAGACCGAACTCCTACGAGCAGTACCTC.

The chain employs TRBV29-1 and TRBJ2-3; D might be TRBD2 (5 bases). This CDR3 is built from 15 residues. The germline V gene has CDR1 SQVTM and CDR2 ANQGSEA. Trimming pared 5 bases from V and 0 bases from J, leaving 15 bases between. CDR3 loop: CSVSADDKSTDTQYF. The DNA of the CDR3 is TGCAGCGTTTCAGCGGACGACAAAAGCACAGATACGCAGTATTTT.

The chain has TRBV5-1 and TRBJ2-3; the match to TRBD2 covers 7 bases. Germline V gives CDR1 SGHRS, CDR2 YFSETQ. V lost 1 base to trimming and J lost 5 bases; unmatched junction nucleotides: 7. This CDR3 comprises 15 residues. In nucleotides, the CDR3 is TGCGCCAGCAGCTTGTTCGCTAGCGGAGGAGATACGCAGTATTTT. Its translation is CASSLFASGGDTQYF.

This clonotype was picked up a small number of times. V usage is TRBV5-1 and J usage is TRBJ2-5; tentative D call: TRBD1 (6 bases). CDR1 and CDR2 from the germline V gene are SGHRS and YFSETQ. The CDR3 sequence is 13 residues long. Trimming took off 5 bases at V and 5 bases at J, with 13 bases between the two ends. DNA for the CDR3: TGCGCCAGCAGTCAGGGGATGGTGGAGACCCAGTACTTC. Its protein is CASSQGMVETQYF.

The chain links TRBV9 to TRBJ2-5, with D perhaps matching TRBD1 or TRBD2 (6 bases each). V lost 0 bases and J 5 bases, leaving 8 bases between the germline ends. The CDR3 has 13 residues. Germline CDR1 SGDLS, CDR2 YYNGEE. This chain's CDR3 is CASSVAGAETQYF. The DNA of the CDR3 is TGTGCCAGCAGCGTAGCGGGGGCGGAGACCCAGTACTTC.

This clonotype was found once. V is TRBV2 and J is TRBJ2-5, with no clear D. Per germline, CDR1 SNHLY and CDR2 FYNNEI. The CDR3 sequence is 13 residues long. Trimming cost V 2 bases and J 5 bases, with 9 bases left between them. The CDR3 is CASSENPRETQYF. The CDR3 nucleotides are TGTGCCAGCAGTGAAAACCCCCGGGAGACCCAGTACTTC. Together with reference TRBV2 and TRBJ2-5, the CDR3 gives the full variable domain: EPEVTQTPSHQVTQMGQEVILRCVPISNHLYFYWYRQILGQKVEFLVSFYNNEISEKSEIFDDQFSVERPDGSNFTLKIRSTKLEDSAMYFCASSENPRETQYFGPGTRLLVL.

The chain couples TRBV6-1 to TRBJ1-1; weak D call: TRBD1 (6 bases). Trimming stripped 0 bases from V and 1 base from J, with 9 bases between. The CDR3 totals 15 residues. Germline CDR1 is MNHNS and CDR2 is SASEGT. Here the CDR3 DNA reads TGTGCCAGCAGTGAAGCGTTCAGGGGGAACACTGAAGCTTTCTTT. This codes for CASSEAFRGNTEAFF.

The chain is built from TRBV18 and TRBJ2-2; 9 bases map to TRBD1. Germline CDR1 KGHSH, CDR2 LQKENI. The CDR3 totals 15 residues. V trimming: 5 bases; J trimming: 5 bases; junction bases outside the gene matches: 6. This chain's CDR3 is CASSSGTGSTGELFF. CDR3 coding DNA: TGTGCCAGCTCATCCGGGACAGGGTCGACCGGGGAGCTGTTTTTT.

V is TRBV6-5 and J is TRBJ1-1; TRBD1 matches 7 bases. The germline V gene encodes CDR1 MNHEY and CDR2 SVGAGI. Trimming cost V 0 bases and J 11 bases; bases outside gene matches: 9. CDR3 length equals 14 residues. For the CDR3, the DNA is TGTGCCAGCAGTTACTCAGGACAGGAGGGTGGTGCTTTCTTT. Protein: CASSYSGQEGGAFF.